These 2 T cell receptor beta chains were sequenced from one sample in a study of Ad26.COV2.S vaccination and SARS-CoV-2 variants. TCRdb's copy holds only in-frame clones and misses some; the assay was immunoSEQ multiplex PCR. The sample holds about 330,000 clones, around 90% seen once. Described treatment: around 19 received Ad26.COV2.S at low or high dose, single or two shots; several received placebo; per-sample allocation not given. The investigators took samples on day 63 after the first vaccine or placebo injection. The sample was peripheral blood, taken in a trial of Ad26.COV2.S vaccine versus placebo. These receptors all stem from a person aged 18-60 years who received the Ad26.COV2.S COVID-19 vaccine or a placebo.

The CDR3 is CASSVGQGARGYGYTF. CDR3 DNA sequence: TGTGCCAGCAGCGTCGGACAGGGGGCGCGGGGCTATGGCTACACCTTC. The rearrangement joins TRBV11-2 to TRBJ1-2; TRBD1 agrees at 11 bases. The germline CDR1 and CDR2 sequences are SGHAT and FQNNGV. J gave up 4 bases and V 5 bases, and 9 bases lay outside the gene matches. The CDR3 has 16 residues.

V gene TRBV5-1 combines with J gene TRBJ2-5; 7 positions agree with TRBD1. V was clipped by 4 bases and J by 4 bases; unmatched bases: 4. The CDR3 sequence is 13 residues long. Germline-derived CDR1 and CDR2 are SGHRS and YFSETQ. The CDR3 nucleotides are TGCGCCAGCAGCAGGGACAGTGGAGAGACCCAGTACTTC. As protein: CASSRDSGETQYF.